Listed below are T cell receptor beta chains from one sample, sequenced in a study of Ad26.COV2.S vaccination and SARS-CoV-2 variants. Profiling relied on immunoSEQ multiplex PCR, and the TCRdb table lists in-frame clones only, not all of them. The profile covers approximately 300,000 clones, with around 83% appearing a single time and less than 2% taken by the ten largest. Material: peripheral blood, obtained in a trial of Ad26.COV2.S vaccine versus placebo. Receptors originate from a person between 18 and 59 years old who received the Ad26.COV2.S COVID-19 vaccine or a placebo. Each CDR3 is given with its conserved first and last residue. A D gene is named only where the DNA matches it firmly. The size field is filled for only some rows; it gives once, few, many or a size class.

NA	14	TRBV19	NA	TRBJ2-2	TGTGCCAGTAGAGGGGTAGGGGGGACCGGGGAGCTGTTTTTT	CASRGVGGTGELFF
NA	11	TRBV20-1	NA	TRBJ1-1	TGCAGCGCAGGCGTGAACACTGAAGCTTTCTTT	CSAGVNTEAFF
NA	16	TRBV7-2	NA	TRBJ2-7	TGTGCCAGCAGCTTAGGGGGACGGGGTTTGATCTACGAGCAGTACTTC	CASSLGGRGLIYEQYF
NA	13	TRBV19	NA	TRBJ2-1	TGTGCCAGTAGTATAGTTCCAGGCAATGAGCAGTTCTTC	CASSIVPGNEQFF
NA	13	TRBV19	NA	TRBJ1-1	TGTGCCAGTAGTATAGAGGAGAATCGTGAAGCTTTCTTT	CASSIEENREAFF
NA	14	TRBV11-2	NA	TRBJ1-1	TGTGCCAGCAGATTCCCGGGACGGAACACTGAAGCTTTCTTT	CASRFPGRNTEAFF
NA	13	TRBV7-2	NA	TRBJ2-7	TGTGCCAGCAGCTTAAACGGAGCCTACGAGCAGTACTTC	CASSLNGAYEQYF
NA	13	TRBV30	TRBD2	TRBJ2-3	TGTGCCTGGAGCTGGGGCGGGAGGGATACGCAGTATTTT	CAWSWGGRDTQYF
NA	11	TRBV20-1	NA	TRBJ2-7	TGCAGTGCTAGTCGCGGGCCCGAGCAGTACTTC	CSASRGPEQYF
NA	15	TRBV2	NA	TRBJ1-4	TGTGCCAGCACCCCCGAAGGGAGGACTAATGAAAAACTGTTTTTT	CASTPEGRTNEKLFF
once	14	TRBV6-2/TRBV6-3	NA	TRBJ1-1	TGTGCCAGCAGCTGGGGGGAAGGTATCACTGAAGCTTTCTTT	CASSWGEGITEAFF
NA	12	TRBV7-2	TRBD1	TRBJ1-2	TGTGCCAGCAGCCCGACAGGGGATGGCTACACCTTC	CASSPTGDGYTF
NA	11	TRBV20-1	NA	TRBJ1-1	TGCAGTGGGCAGAAGAACACTGAAGCTTTCTTT	CSGQKNTEAFF
once	13	TRBV14	NA	TRBJ2-7	TGTGCCAGCAGCCCCCTCGTCCCAAACGAGCAGTACTTC	CASSPLVPNEQYF
NA	13	TRBV3-1/TRBV3-2	TRBD1	TRBJ1-2	TGTGCCAGCAGTTACGACAGGGGTCCTGGCTACACCTTC	CASSYDRGPGYTF
NA	16	TRBV4-2	NA	TRBJ1-4	TGTGCCAGCAGCCAAGGCCGTCGGCTCCCTAATGAAAAACTGTTTTTT	CASSQGRRLPNEKLFF
NA	13	TRBV2	NA	TRBJ1-1	TGTGCCAGTAGCATTAGCTCTAACACTGAAGCTTTCTTT	CASSISSNTEAFF
NA	14	TRBV6-5	NA	TRBJ1-1	TGTGCCAGCAGTTTTCGGGGAACGAACACTGAAGCTTTCTTT	CASSFRGTNTEAFF
few	15	TRBV18	TRBD1	TRBJ1-6	TGTGCCAGCTCACCCCCGGGACAGCATAATTCACCCCTCCACTTT	CASSPPGQHNSPLHF
NA	13	TRBV5-1	NA	TRBJ2-3	TGCGCCAGCAGCTTCCTCGGCGAGGATACGCAGTATTTT	CASSFLGEDTQYF
NA	15	TRBV7-2	TRBD1	TRBJ2-1	TGTGCCAGCAGCTTGGACAGGGCCTCCTACAATGAGCAGTTCTTC	CASSLDRASYNEQFF
NA	15	TRBV5-1	NA	TRBJ2-5	TGCGCCAGCAGCTCGGGGCAGGGCCCGAAAGAGACCCAGTACTTC	CASSSGQGPKETQYF
NA	20	TRBV4-2	TRBD2	TRBJ2-5	TGTGCCAGCAGCCAAGCCCTAGGTACGGGGGGAGACTCTTTGGGAGAGACCCAGTACTTC	CASSQALGTGGDSLGETQYF
NA	18	TRBV18	TRBD1	TRBJ1-2	TGTGCCAGCTCACCATACCGGACCGGGACAGGAGGGACCTATGGCTACACCTTC	CASSPYRTGTGGTYGYTF
NA	12	TRBV7-2	NA	TRBJ1-1	TGTGCCAGCAGCTGGGACTCTTTTGAAGCTTTCTTT	CASSWDSFEAFF
NA	17	TRBV4-2	NA	TRBJ2-2	TGTGCCAGCAGCCAAGAAAAGGGAAAAACGAACACCGGGGAGCTGTTTTTT	CASSQEKGKTNTGELFF
NA	17	TRBV5-6	TRBD2	TRBJ2-1	TGTGCCAGCAGCTTAGCCCTTACTAGCGGGGGAGCGGCTAGGCAGTTCTTC	CASSLALTSGGAARQFF
NA	13	TRBV7-2	NA	TRBJ1-1	TGTGCCAGCAGCTTCTCGCAAAACACTGAAGCTTTCTTT	CASSFSQNTEAFF
NA	15	TRBV30	NA	TRBJ1-3	TGTGCCTGGTCGAAGGACGGCTTCTCTGGAAACACCATATATTTT	CAWSKDGFSGNTIYF
NA	13	TRBV5-1	NA	TRBJ2-7	TGCGCCAGCAGCCGCGACAGGAACTACGAGCAGTACTTC	CASSRDRNYEQYF
NA	16	TRBV6-5	TRBD1	TRBJ2-4	TGTGCCAGCAGTTACGATTTGGACAGGGGGCATGACATTCAGTACTTC	CASSYDLDRGHDIQYF
few	15	TRBV7-8	NA	TRBJ2-1	TGTGCCAGCAGCTTAAGGGGACTGGCACAAAGGGAGCAGTTCTTC	CASSLRGLAQREQFF
NA	14	TRBV2	NA	TRBJ2-2	TGTGCCAGCAGCGGGGATCGGGGGACCGGGGAGCTGTTTTTT	CASSGDRGTGELFF
NA	15	TRBV11-2	TRBD2	TRBJ2-5	TGTGCCAGCAGCCTTATTCGGACTAGCGGGCCGTCCCAGTACTTC	CASSLIRTSGPSQYF
few	11	TRBV30	NA	TRBJ2-7	TGTGCCTGGAGTGAAGGGGGCGAGCAGTACTTC	CAWSEGGEQYF
NA	12	TRBV18	NA	TRBJ2-3	TGTGCCAGCTCCATAAGAGGAGATACGCAGTATTTT	CASSIRGDTQYF